This T cell receptor beta chain was captured by sequencing in a study of cytomegalovirus exposure and HLA in healthy donors. Across the whole study: Per a later analysis, the approximately 700 first-cohort and 120 validation repertoires shared one platform. Study-level points and caveats: Reported performance of the classifier showed diagnosis of cytomegalovirus status with high specificity and sensitivity. In the roughly 120 validation repertoires, a later analysis found that first-cohort TCR clusters tended to co-occur.

The repertoire was sequenced with immunoSEQ multiplex PCR; TCRdb's copy has only in-frame clones and lacks some. In the table there are 150,000 to 200,000 clones, approximately 87% of which are singletons. This clone was counted once. Its specificity is unknown. Germline V gene sequence: CDR1 MNHNS, CDR2 SASEGT. The CDR3 loop spans 16 amino acids. Trimming at V came to 1 base and at J to 2 bases, leaving 5 bases not matched to a gene. The J gene is TRBJ1-1, the V gene TRBV6-1, with 9 bases identical to TRBD1. The source of this sequence is a young woman in good health and CMV-seronegative. Sequenced input: PBMCs. This CDR3 is CASSEVRTGANTEAFF. The CDR3 DNA reads as TGTGCCAGCAGTGAAGTCAGGACAGGGGCAAACACTGAAGCTTTCTTT.